One T cell receptor beta chain is described in this entry. Its antigen target is currently unknown. The sequenced fragment ends 3 residues before the CDR3 boundary, so the rest is inferred from the germline J gene. For sequencing input, CVID and control samples contributed equivalent amounts of genomic DNA. For every sample, a 60 bp segment covering the rearranged TCRbeta CDR3 region was amplified and then sequenced. TCRbeta amplification used the immunoSEQ assay, a bias-corrected multiplex PCR with high-throughput sequencing. Per the authors' processing: Every unique nucleotide sequence was considered a clone and was annotated with V, D and J genes, copy number and frequency. Sequences were labeled productive if in frame, and non-productive if out of frame or containing stop codons. As previously described, clonality was computed from Shannon's entropy. Mean CDR3 Kyte-Doolittle hydropathy was derived from the predicted amino acid sequences of productive clones. Scaled V gene usage was hierarchically clustered using Manhattan distance and complete linkage with the R hclust function. Sharing of clones by CDR3 amino acid sequence was evaluated by resampling 12 repertoires per group over 100 rounds. The repertoires were searched for some 70 published EBV-specific TCRbeta sequences and a few hundred published CMV-specific TCRbeta sequences. After two CVID samples that produced fewer than 10,000 sequences were dropped from the analysis, around 40 CVID repertoires remained. Sourced from immuneACCESS, this table was stored by TCRdb with only in-frame sequences that have V and J called. A share of the clones is absent; for the studies checked, an unresolved V gene accounts for under half, and the remainder has no known explanation. The V and J calls and the clone size are those of that table, but D and trimming were determined from the DNA. The sample comprises approximately 11,000 clones, and every one was counted more than once. Roughly 6.3% of the sample lies in the top ten.

This record comes from a study of T cell clonality in common variable immunodeficiency (dated by TCRdb to between 2015 and 2016). Broad study findings and their caveats: Patient heterogeneity within the CVID cohort put limits on correlating repertoire features with clinical complications. According to the authors, finding the cause of the higher clonality in CVID would require sequencing the repertoires of T cell subpopulations. TCRbeta clonality was higher in CVID subjects than in healthy controls (t-test p = 0.018), and the increase was most characteristic of about a third of subjects. Despite equal DNA input, controls averaged about 79,000 unique sequences per sample versus around 30,000 in CVID samples. Reportedly, TCRbeta sequences from CVID had fewer deletions and N-nucleotide insertions, and highly modified clones with 13 or more V deletions were absent from CVID. CVID subjects shared fewer TCRbeta clones with each other than healthy controls did (p < 0.0001).

Diagnosis of CVID followed standard criteria, namely serum IgG, IgA and/or IgM below the normal range together with specific antibody deficiency. The CVID group comprised fewer than 50 subjects, approximately 15 female and about 29 male, aged roughly 9 to 64 years with a mean age of around 40. Most CVID patients and most healthy controls were of Caucasian heritage. Replacement immunoglobulin therapy had been administered to all CVID subjects for at least one year at the time of study participation. No CVID subject was ill or taking immunomodulatory or immunosuppressive medication when blood was collected. Heparinized peripheral whole blood samples of about 4.5 to 8 ml were collected from each donor. Genomic DNA from adults with common variable immune deficiency (CVID) and from healthy adult controls was used for sequencing of TCRbeta CDR3 repertoires. Diluted blood was density-centrifuged over Hypaque 1077 or Ficoll-Paque to isolate peripheral blood mononuclear cells. Genomic DNA was obtained from unsorted mononuclear cells using either Qiagen column purification or a centrifugation-based method.

Spanning cysteine to phenylalanine, the CDR3 consists of 14 amino acids. The DNA has 33 bases, all within the CDR3, and is read from base 1. V loses 10 bases at its end and J loses 4 bases; junction bases beyond the gene matches: 11. The germline V gene (reference sequence) sets CDR1 to LNHDA and CDR2 to SQIVND. The sequence is built from TRBV19 and TRBJ2-3, with 7 junctional bases fitting TRBD2. The receptor's source is a human donor with common variable immunodeficiency. The sample was peripheral blood mononuclear cells. This receptor has the CDR3 CATAGAPLPDTQYF. CDR3 bases read: TGTGCCACCGCGGGAGCCCCCTTACCAGATACG.